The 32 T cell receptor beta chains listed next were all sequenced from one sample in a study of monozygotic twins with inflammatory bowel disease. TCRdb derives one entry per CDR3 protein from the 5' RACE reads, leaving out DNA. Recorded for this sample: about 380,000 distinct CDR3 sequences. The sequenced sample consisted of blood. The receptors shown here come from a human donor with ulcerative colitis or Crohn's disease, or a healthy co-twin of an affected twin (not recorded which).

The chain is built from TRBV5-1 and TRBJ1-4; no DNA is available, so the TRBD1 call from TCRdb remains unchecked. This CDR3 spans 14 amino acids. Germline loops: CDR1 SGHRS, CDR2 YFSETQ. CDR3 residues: CASRPTGGEEKLFF.

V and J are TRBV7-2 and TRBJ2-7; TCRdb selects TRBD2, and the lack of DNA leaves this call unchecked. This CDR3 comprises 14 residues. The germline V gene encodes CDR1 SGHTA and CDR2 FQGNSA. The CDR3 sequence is CASSLWTSGNEQYF.

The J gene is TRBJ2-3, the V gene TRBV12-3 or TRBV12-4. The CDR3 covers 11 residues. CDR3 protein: CASSHTDTQYF.

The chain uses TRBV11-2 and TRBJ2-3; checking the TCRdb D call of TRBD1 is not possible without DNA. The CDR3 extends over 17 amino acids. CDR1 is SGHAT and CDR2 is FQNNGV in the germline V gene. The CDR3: CASSLSQDRAITDTQYF.

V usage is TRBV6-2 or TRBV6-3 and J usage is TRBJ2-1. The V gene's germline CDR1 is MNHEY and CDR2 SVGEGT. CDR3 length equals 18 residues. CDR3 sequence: CASSQIRSQRIPENEQFF.

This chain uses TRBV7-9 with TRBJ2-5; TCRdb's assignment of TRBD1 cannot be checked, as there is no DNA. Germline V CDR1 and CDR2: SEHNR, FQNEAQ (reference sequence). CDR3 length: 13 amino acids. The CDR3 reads CASYPGIQETQYF.

The chain's CDR3 is CASSVGRHPGNTIYF. V is TRBV9 and J is TRBJ1-3. This CDR3 is 15 amino acids long. Germline V gene data show CDR1 as SGDLS and CDR2 as YYNGEE.

The CDR3 loop reads CASSLTGGAADTQYF. The chain uses TRBV7-3 and TRBJ2-3; the TCRdb call, TRBD1, lacks DNA for checking. CDR3 length: 15 residues. Germline-derived CDR1 and CDR2 are SGHTA and FQGTGA.

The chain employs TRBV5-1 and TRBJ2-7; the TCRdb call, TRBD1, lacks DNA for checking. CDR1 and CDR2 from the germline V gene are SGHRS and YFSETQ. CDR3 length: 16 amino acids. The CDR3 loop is CASSLAGRGFRNEQYF.

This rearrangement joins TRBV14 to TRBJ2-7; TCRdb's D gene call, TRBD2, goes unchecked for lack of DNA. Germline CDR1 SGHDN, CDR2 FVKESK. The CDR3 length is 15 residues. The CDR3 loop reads CASSQDYGLGSEQYF.

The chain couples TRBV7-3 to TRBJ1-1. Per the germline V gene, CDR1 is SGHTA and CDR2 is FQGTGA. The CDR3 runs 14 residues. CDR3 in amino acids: CASSARGGGTEAFF.

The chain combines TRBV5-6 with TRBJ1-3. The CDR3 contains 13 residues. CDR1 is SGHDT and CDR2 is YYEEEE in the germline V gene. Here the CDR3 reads CASSLAVGNTIYF.

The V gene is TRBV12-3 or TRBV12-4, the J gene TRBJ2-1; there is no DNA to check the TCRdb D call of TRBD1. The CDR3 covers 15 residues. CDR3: CASSLTGTGYNEQFF.

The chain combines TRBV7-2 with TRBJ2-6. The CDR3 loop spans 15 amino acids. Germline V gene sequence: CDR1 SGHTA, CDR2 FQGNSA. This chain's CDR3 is CASSAQGSGANVLTF.

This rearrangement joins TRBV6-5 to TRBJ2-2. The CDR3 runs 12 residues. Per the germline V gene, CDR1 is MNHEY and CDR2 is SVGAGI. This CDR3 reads CASSQDTGELFF.

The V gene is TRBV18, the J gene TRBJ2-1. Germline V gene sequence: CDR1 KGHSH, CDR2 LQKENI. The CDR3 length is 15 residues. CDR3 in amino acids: CASSPKALLDNEQFF.

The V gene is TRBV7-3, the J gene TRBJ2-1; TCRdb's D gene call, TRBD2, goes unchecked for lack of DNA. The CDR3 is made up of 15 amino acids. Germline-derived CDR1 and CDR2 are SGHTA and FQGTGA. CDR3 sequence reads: CASSLWSGGFDEQFF.

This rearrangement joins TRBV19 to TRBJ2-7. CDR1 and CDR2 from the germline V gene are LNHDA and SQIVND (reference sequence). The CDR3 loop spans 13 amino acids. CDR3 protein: CASSIPTVSEQYF.

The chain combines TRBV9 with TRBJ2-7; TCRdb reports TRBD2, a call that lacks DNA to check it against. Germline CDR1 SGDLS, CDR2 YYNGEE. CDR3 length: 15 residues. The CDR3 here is CASSGLGSELYEQYF.

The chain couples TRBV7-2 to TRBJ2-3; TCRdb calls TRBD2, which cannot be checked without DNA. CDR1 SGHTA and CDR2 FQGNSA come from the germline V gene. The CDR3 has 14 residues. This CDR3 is CASSDWGGGGTQYF.

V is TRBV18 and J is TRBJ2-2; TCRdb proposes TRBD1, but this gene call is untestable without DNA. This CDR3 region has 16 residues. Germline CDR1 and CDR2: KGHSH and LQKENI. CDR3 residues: CASSPLGTGNTGELFF.

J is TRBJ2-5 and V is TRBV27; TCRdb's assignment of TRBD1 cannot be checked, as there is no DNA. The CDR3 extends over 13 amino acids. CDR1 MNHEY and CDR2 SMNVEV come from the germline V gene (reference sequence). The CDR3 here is CATGPPGQETQYF.

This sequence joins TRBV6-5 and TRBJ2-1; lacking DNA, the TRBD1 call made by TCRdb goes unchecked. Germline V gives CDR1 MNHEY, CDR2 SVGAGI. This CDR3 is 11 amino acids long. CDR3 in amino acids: CASSYGHEQFF.

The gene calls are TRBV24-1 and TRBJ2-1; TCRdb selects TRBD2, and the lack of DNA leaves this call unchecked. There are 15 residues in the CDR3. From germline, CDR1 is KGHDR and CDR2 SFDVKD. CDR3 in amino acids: CATSDPSRGTGEQFF.

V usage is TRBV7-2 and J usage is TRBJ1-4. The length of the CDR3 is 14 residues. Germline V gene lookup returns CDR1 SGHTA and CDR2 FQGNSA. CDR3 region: CASSWVGTNEKLFF.

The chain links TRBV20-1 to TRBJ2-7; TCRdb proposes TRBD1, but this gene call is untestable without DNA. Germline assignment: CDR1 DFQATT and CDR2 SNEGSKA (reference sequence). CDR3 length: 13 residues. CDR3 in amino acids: CSASRDRGYEQYF.

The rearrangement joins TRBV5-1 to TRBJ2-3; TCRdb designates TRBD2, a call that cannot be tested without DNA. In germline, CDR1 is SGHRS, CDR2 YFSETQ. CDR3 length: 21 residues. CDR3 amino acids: CASSSAPGTSGALLRTDTQYF. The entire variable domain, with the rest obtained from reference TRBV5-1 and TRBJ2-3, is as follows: KAGVTQTPRYLIKTRGQQVTLSCSPISGHRSVSWYQQTPGQGLQFLFEYFSETQRNKGNFPGRFSGRQFSNSRSEMNVSTLELGDSALYLCASSSAPGTSGALLRTDTQYFGPGTRLTVL.

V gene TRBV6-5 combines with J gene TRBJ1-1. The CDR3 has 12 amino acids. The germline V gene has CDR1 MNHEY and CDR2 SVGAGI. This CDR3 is CASSNQGNEAFF.

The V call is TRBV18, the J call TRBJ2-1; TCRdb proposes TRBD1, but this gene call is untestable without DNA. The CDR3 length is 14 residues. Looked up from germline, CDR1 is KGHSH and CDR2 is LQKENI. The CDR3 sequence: CASSPNRGFNEQFF.

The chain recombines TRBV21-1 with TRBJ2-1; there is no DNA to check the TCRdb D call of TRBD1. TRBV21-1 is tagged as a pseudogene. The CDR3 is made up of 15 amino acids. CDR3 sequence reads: CASTAGGQGVNEQFF.

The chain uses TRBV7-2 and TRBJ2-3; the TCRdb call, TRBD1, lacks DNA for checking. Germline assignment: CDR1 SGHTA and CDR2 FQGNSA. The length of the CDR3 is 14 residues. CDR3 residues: CASSEGGPLGTQYF.

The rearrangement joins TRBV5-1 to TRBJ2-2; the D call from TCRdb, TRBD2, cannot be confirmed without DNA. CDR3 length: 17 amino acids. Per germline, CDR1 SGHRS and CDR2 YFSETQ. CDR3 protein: CASSSGGSGGATGELFF.